This T cell receptor (beta chain) was identified during a study of blood T cell repertoires in COVID-19. At the level of the study: Sites in the United States, Italy and Spain provided acute and convalescent COVID-19 samples.

Participant-reported clinical history was the basis for cohort assignment. Resolution of symptoms, clearance, or two negative PCRs was present in recovered Cohort 3 donors. The assay was immunoSEQ multiplex PCR, and TCRdb's table has in-frame clones only and misses some. Here the sample spans 350,000 to 400,000 clones, roughly 87% being singletons. This TCR derives from a woman in her 30s who had recovered from COVID-19. The specimen was PBMCs or T cells enriched from blood (not recorded which).

The CDR3 region is CASSLARDQPQHF. DNA of the CDR3: TGTGCCAGCAGTTTAGCACGGGATCAGCCCCAGCATTTT. This chain links TRBV2 with TRBJ1-5, with D unresolved. This CDR3 is built from 13 residues. Trimming pared 5 bases from V and 5 bases from J, leaving 10 bases between. Germline lookup yields CDR1 SNHLY and CDR2 FYNNEI. Combining the CDR3 with reference TRBV2 and TRBJ1-5 gives the whole variable domain EPEVTQTPSHQVTQMGQEVILRCVPISNHLYFYWYRQILGQKVEFLVSFYNNEISEKSEIFDDQFSVERPDGSNFTLKIRSTKLEDSAMYFCASSLARDQPQHFGDGTRLSIL.